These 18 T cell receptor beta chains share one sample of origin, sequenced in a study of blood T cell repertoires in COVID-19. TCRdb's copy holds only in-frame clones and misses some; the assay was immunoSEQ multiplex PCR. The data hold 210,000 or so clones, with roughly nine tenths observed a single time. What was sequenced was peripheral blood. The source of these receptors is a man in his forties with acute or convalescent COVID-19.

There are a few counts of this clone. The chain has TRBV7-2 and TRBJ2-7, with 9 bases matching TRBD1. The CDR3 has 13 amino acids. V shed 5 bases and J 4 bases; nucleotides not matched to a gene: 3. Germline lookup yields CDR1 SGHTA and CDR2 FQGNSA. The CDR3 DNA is TGTGCCAGCAGCATTGGACAGGGGTACGAGCAGTACTTC. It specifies CASSIGQGYEQYF.

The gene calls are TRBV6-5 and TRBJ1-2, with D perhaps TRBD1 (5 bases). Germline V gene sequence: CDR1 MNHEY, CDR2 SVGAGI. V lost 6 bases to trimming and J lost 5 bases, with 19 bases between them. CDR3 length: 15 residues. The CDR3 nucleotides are TGTGCCAGCAGCCTGGGGGGGGGAGGGCCTTATGGCTACACCTTC. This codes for CASSLGGGGPYGYTF.

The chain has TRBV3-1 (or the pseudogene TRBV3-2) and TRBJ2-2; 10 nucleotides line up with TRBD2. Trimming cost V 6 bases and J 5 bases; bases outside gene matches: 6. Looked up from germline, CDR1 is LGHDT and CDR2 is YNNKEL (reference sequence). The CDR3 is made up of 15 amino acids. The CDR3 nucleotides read TGTGCCAGCAGAAGCGGGGGGGCTCGAACCGGGGAGCTGTTTTTT. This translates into CASRSGGARTGELFF.

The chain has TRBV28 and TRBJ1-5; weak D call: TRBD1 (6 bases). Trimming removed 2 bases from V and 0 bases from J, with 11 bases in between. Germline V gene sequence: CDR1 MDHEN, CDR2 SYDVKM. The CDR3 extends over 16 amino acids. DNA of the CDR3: TGTGCCAGCAGTTTAGTTGGACAGTATAGCAATCAGCCCCAGCATTTT. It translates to CASSLVGQYSNQPQHF.

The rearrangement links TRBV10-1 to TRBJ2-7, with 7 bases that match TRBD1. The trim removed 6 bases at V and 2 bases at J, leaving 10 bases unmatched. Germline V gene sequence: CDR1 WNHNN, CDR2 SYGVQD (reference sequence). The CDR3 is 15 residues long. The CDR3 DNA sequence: TGCGCCAGCAGAAAGCCGGGACAGATGCCCTACGAGCAGTACTTC. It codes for CASRKPGQMPYEQYF.

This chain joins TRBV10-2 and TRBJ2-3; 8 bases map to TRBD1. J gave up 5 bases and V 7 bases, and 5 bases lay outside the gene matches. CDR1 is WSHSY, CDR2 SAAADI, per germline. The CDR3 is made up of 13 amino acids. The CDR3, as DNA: TGCGCCAGCACCAGGGGGCCGGGAGATACGCAGTATTTT. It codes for CASTRGPGDTQYF.

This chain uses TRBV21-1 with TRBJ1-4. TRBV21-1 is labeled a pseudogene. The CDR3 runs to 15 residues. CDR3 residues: CASSKAPGVLGKLFF. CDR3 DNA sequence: TGTGCCAGCAGCAAAGCCCCGGGGGTCCTGGGAAAACTGTTTTTT.

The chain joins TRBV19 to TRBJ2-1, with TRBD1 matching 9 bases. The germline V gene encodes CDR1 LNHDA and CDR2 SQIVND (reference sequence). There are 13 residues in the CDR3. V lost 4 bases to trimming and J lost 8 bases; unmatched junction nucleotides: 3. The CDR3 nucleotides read TGTGCCAGTAGTAGATGGACAGGGGATGAGCAGTTCTTC. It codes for CASSRWTGDEQFF.

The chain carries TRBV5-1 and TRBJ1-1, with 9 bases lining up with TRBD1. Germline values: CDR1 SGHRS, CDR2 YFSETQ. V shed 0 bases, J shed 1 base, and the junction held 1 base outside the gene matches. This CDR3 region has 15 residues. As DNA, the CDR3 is TGCGCCAGCAGCTTGGGGACAGGGGCGAACACTGAAGCTTTCTTT. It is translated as CASSLGTGANTEAFF.

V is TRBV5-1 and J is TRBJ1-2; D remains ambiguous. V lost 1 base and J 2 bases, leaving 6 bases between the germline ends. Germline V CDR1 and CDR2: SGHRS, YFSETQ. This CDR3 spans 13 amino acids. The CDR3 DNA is TGCGCCAGCAGCTTGACAGAGAACTATGGCTACACCTTC. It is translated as CASSLTENYGYTF. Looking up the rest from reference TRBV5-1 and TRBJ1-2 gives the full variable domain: KAGVTQTPRYLIKTRGQQVTLSCSPISGHRSVSWYQQTPGQGLQFLFEYFSETQRNKGNFPGRFSGRQFSNSRSEMNVSTLELGDSALYLCASSLTENYGYTFGSGTRLTVV.

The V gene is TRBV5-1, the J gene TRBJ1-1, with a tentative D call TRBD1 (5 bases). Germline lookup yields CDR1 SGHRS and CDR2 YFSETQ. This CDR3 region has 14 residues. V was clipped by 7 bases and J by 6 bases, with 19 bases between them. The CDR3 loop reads CASRRGGVDSEAFF. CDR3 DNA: TGCGCCAGCCGCCGTGGGGGGGTTGATTCTGAAGCTTTCTTT.

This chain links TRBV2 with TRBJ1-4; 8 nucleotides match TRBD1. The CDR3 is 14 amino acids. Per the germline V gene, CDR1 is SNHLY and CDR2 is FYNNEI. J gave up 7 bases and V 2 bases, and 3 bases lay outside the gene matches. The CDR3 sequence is CASSEITGGEKLFF. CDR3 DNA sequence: TGTGCCAGCAGTGAAATAACAGGGGGTGAAAAACTGTTTTTT.

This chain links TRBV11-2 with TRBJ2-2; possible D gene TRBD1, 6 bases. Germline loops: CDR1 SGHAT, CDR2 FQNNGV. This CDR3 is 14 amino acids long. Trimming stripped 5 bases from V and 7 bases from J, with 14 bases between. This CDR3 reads CASSPLQGVGELFF. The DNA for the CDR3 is TGTGCCAGCAGCCCCCTACAGGGCGTCGGGGAGCTGTTTTTT.

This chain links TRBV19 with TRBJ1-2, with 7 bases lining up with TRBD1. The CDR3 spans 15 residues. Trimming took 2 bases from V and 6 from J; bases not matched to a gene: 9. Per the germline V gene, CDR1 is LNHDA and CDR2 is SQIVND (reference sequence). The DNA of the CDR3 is TGTGCCAGTAGTATATTTCCCCTTCAGGGGGATGGCTACACCTTC. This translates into CASSIFPLQGDGYTF.

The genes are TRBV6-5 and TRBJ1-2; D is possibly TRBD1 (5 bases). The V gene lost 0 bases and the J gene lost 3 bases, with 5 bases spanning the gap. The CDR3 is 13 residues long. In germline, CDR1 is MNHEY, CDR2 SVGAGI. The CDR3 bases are TGTGCCAGCAGTTACTCGACAGACTATGGCTACACCTTC. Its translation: CASSYSTDYGYTF.

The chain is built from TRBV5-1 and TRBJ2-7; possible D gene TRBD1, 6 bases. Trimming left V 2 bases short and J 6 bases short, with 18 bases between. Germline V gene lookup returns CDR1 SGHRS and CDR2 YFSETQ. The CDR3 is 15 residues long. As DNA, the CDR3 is TGCGCCAGCAGCTTATACTGGACAGTAATGGGCGAGCAGTACTTC. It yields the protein CASSLYWTVMGEQYF.

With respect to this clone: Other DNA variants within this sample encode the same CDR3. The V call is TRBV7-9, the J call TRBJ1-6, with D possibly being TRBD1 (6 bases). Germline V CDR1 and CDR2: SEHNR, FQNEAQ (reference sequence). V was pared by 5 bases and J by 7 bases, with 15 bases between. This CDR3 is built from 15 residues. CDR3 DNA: TGTGCCAGCAGCCCCCCAGGGCAGGGGAATTCACCCCTCCACTTT. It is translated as CASSPPGQGNSPLHF.

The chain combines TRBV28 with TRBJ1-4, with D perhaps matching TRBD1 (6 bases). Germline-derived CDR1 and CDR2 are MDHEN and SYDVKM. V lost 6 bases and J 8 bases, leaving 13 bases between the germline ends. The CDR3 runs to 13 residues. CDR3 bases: TGTGCCAGCAGCAGGGGCCCATGGGAAAAACTGTTTTTT. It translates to CASSRGPWEKLFF.